This TCR beta chain came from a study of T cell responses to AZD1222 COVID-19 vaccine. Study-wide findings and caveats: Spike-specific TCR breadth and depth were elevated following two AZD1222 doses. Repertoires in all cases were sampled only once the peak T cell response had passed.

TCRdb's copy holds only in-frame clones and misses some; the assay was immunoSEQ multiplex PCR. The data contain approximately 91,000 clones, approximately 90% of them singletons. Germline V gene sequence: CDR1 SGHTA, CDR2 FQGTGA. V dropped 4 bases and J dropped 6 bases, with 13 bases sitting between them. The CDR3 runs to 14 residues. Regarding this clone: Antigen specificity is unknown.

The chain employs TRBV7-3 and TRBJ1-5, with a weak D call TRBD1 (6 bases). The sample was peripheral blood, taken 28 days after the second AZD1222 dose. This receptor was obtained from an adult who received the AZD1222 COVID-19 vaccine. This chain's CDR3 is CASSSQGTSQPQHF. The CDR3 coding sequence is TGTGCCAGCAGCTCACAGGGAACCAGTCAGCCCCAGCATTTT.